This TCR beta chain was documented in a study of T cell repertoires in cytomegalovirus infection. Study background: CMV infection and matching HLA type were both indicated by public TCR beta signatures.

TCRdb analysed the reads with MiXCR anew, one entry per CDR3 protein. The profile shows hundreds of thousands of distinct CDR3 sequences, 15% to 20% of them singletons. The germline CDR1 and CDR2 sequences are LNHDA and SQIVND (reference sequence). The CDR3 loop spans 17 amino acids. V was clipped by 3 bases and J by 0 bases; unmatched bases: 9. The chain employs TRBV19 and TRBJ2-5; 8 nucleotides agree with TRBD2. Sample: PBMCs. This TCR was sampled from a human donor in good health (CMV status not recorded). Some clones in this sample may be carry-over from other donors' samples. CDR3 DNA: TGTGCCAGTAGTATCACCAATAGCGGGGCGTACCAAGAGACCCAGTACTTC. The encoded protein is CASSITNSGAYQETQYF.